A selection of T cell receptor beta chains follows, all from one sample in a study of T cell repertoires in cytomegalovirus infection. TCRdb recomputed calls from the reads with MiXCR, one row per CDR3 protein. Of approximately 490,000 distinct CDR3 sequences listed, around 11% are singletons. Specimen: PBMCs. The receptors stem from a human donor in good health (CMV status not recorded). Some clones in this sample may be carry-over from other donors' samples. Both conserved end residues are part of each CDR3. Fields, in order: D gene, J gene, clone size, V gene, CDR3 protein, CDR3 DNA. The D gene is left open where the match is weak. The size entry is marked missing in some rows and otherwise reads once, few, many or a size class.

>-|TRBJ1-1|-|TRBV19
CASGMTEAFF
TGTGCCAGTGGGATGACTGAAGCTTTCTTT
>-|TRBJ2-7|many|TRBV12-3/TRBV12-4
CASGGFSYEQYF
TGTGCCAGCGGGGGCTTCTCCTACGAGCAGTACTTC
>TRBD2|TRBJ2-3|many|TRBV4-2
CASSQDNQRGAPDTQYF
TGTGCCAGCAGCCAAGATAACCAGCGGGGGGCCCCAGATACGCAGTATTTT
>-|TRBJ1-2|-|TRBV29-1
CSVGAANYGYTF
TGCAGCGTTGGAGCCGCTAACTATGGCTACACCTTC
>-|TRBJ1-1|-|TRBV29-1
CSVDSRGARVNTEAFF
TGCAGCGTTGATTCAAGAGGGGCGCGTGTGAACACTGAAGCTTTCTTT
>-|TRBJ2-1|many|TRBV27
CASSLLRGTRNEQFF
TGTGCCAGCAGTTTATTGAGGGGCACTAGAAATGAGCAGTTCTTC
>TRBD1|TRBJ2-7|few|TRBV6-5
CASTLGTGSYEQYF
TGTGCCAGCACCCTTGGGACAGGGAGTTACGAGCAGTACTTC
>-|TRBJ1-5|many|TRBV11-2
CASSPRGGQPQHF
TGTGCCAGCAGCCCCAGGGGAGGACAGCCCCAGCATTTT
>-|TRBJ1-2|many|TRBV12-3/TRBV12-4
CASSRTDDGYTF
TGTGCCAGCAGCCGGACAGACGATGGCTACACCTTC
>-|TRBJ1-2|many|TRBV7-8
CASSLGRVPNYGYTF
TGTGCCAGCAGCTTAGGCAGGGTCCCTAACTATGGCTACACCTTC
>-|TRBJ2-7|-|TRBV6-2/TRBV6-3
CASRHLYEQYF
TGTGCCAGCAGACACCTCTACGAGCAGTACTTC
>-|TRBJ2-7|many|TRBV20-1
CSVITGWEQYF
TGCAGTGTAATCACCGGCTGGGAGCAGTACTTC
>TRBD2|TRBJ2-1|many|TRBV5-1
CASSLAASGGYNEQFF
TGTGCCAGCAGCTTAGCGGCTAGCGGGGGCTACAATGAGCAGTTCTTC
>-|TRBJ2-4|few|TRBV2
CASSLTELNIQYF
TGTGCCAGCAGTCTGACTGAACTAAACATTCAGTACTTC
>TRBD2|TRBJ2-7|few|TRBV30
CAWSRLAGGEQYF
TGTGCCTGGAGTAGGCTAGCGGGAGGCGAGCAGTACTTC
>-|TRBJ1-5|many|TRBV11-2
CASSFLGSGFNQPQHF
TGTGCCAGCAGCTTTCTTGGATCAGGCTTCAATCAGCCCCAGCATTTT
>TRBD1|TRBJ2-7|many|TRBV29-1
CSVRSGQGAYEQYF
TGCAGCGTTCGGTCTGGACAGGGGGCCTACGAGCAGTACTTC
>TRBD1|TRBJ1-1|many|TRBV12-3/TRBV12-4
CASRRDSSKAFF
TGTGCCAGCAGACGGGACAGTTCAAAAGCTTTCTTT
>TRBD2|TRBJ2-3|-|TRBV5-1
CASSLLAGGPGTDTQYF
TGCGCCAGCAGCTTACTAGCGGGAGGGCCGGGTACAGATACGCAGTATTTT
>TRBD1|TRBJ2-2|few|TRBV19
CATKTGGPGELFF
TGTGCCACCAAGACAGGGGGCCCCGGGGAGCTGTTTTTT
>-|TRBJ2-7|-|TRBV27
CASTGRDGEQYF
TGTGCCAGCACAGGCAGGGATGGCGAGCAGTACTTC
>-|TRBJ2-3|many|TRBV12-3/TRBV12-4
CASSQGGGPDTQYF
TGTGCCAGCAGTCAAGGGGGGGGCCCAGATACGCAGTATTTT
>-|TRBJ1-2|-|TRBV4-1
CASSHPQGLHDRNGYTF
TGCGCCAGCAGCCACCCCCAAGGCTTGCACGACCGGAATGGCTACACCTTC
>-|TRBJ2-3|-|TRBV30
CASHPWDTDTQYF
TGTGCCTCTCATCCGTGGGACACAGATACGCAGTATTTT
>-|TRBJ2-7|many|TRBV6-2/TRBV6-3
CASSYSPWEQYF
TGTGCCAGCAGTTATTCCCCGTGGGAGCAGTACTTC
>-|TRBJ2-7|-|TRBV5-1
CASSLEGLNYEQYF
TGCGCCAGCAGCTTGGAAGGGCTGAACTACGAGCAGTACTTC
>-|TRBJ2-3|many|TRBV7-9
CASSPPGRGDTQYF
TGTGCCAGCAGTCCACCCGGTAGGGGAGATACGCAGTATTTT
>TRBD2|TRBJ2-7|many|TRBV7-9
CAILAGTTYEQYF
TGTGCCATTCTAGCGGGGACAACCTACGAGCAGTACTTC
>-|TRBJ2-5|-|TRBV5-1
CASSLGTPRETQYF
TGCGCCAGCAGCTTAGGGACGCCGAGGGAGACCCAGTACTTC
>TRBD1|TRBJ2-3|-|TRBV10-3
CAISESRGSSYPDTQYF
TGTGCCATCAGTGAGTCCAGGGGGTCCTCTTACCCAGATACGCAGTATTTT
>-|TRBJ1-5|many|TRBV20-1
CSARDSNQPQHF
TGCAGTGCGCGGGACAGCAATCAGCCCCAGCATTTT